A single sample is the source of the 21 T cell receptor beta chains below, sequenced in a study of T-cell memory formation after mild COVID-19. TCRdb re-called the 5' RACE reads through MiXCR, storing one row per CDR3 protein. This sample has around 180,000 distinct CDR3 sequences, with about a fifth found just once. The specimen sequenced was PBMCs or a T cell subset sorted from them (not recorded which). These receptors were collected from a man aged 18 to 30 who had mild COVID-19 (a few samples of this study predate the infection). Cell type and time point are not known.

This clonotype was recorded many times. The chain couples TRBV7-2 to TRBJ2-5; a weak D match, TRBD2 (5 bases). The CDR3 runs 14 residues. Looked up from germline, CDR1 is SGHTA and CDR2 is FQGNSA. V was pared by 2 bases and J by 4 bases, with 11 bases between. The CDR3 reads CASSLWLASETQYF. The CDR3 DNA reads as TGTGCCAGCAGCTTATGGCTAGCTTCAGAGACCCAGTACTTC.

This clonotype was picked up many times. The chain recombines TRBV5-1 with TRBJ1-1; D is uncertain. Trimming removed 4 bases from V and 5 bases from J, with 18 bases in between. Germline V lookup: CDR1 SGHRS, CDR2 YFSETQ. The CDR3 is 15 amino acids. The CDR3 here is CASSPSGRSETEAFF. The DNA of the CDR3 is TGCGCCAGCAGCCCCTCGGGAAGGAGCGAGACTGAAGCTTTCTTT. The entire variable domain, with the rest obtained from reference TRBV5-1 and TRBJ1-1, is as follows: KAGVTQTPRYLIKTRGQQVTLSCSPISGHRSVSWYQQTPGQGLQFLFEYFSETQRNKGNFPGRFSGRQFSNSRSEMNVSTLELGDSALYLCASSPSGRSETEAFFGQGTRLTVV.

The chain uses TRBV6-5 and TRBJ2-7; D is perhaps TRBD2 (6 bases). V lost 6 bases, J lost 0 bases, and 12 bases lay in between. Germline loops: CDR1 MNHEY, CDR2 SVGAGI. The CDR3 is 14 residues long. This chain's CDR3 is CASRGGVSSYEQYF. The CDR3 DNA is TGTGCCAGCAGGGGGGGAGTCAGCTCCTACGAGCAGTACTTC.

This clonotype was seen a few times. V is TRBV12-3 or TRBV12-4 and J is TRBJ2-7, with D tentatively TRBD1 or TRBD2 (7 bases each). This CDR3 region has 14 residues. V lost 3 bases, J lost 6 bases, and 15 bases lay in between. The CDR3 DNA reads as TGTGCCAGCAGTTTGGGAGGGGGCGTTGCCGAGCAGTACTTC. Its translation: CASSLGGGVAEQYF.

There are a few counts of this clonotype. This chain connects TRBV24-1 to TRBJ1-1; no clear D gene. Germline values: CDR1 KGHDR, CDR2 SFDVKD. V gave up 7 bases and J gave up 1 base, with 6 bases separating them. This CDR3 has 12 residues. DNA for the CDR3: TGTGCCACCAGCCGGGGGAACACTGAAGCTTTCTTT. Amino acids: CATSRGNTEAFF.

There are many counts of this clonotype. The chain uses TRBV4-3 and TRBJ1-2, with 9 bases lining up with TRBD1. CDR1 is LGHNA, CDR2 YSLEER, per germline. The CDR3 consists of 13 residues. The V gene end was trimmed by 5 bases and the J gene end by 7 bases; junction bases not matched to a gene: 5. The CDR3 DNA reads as TGCGCCAGCAGCTTTGGACAGGGGAGTGGCTACACCTTC. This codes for CASSFGQGSGYTF.

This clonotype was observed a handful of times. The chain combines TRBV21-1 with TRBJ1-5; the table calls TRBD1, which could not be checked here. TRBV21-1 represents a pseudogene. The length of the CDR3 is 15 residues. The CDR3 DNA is TGTGCCAGCAGTACCCCGCGCGCACCCGACCAGCCCCAGCATTTT. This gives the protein CASSTPRAPDQPQHF.

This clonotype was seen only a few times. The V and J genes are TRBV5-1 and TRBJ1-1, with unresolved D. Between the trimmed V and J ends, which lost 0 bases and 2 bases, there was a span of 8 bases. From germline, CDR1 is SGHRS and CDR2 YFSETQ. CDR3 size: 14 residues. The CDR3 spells CASSLDGYNTEAFF. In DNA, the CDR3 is TGCGCCAGCAGCTTGGACGGTTACAACACTGAAGCTTTCTTT.

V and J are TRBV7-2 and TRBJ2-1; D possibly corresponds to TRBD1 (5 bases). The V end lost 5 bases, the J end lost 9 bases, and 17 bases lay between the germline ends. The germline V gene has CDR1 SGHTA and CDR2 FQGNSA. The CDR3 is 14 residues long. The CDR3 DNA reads TGTGCCAGCAGCCCCCAGGGCCCGGTGGGTGAGCAGTTCTTC. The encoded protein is CASSPQGPVGEQFF.

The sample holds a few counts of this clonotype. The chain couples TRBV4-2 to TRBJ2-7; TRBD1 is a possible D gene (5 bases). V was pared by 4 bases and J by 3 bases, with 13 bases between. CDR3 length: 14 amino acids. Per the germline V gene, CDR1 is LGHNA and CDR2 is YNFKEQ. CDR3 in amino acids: CASSPGHRDYEQYV. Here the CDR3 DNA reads TGTGCCAGCAGCCCCGGACACCGAGACTACGAGCAGTACGTC.

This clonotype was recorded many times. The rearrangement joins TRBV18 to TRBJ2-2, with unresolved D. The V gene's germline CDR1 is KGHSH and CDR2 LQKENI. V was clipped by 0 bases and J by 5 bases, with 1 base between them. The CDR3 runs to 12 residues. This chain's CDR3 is CASSPPTGELFF. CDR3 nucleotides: TGTGCCAGCTCACCACCGACCGGGGAGCTGTTTTTT.

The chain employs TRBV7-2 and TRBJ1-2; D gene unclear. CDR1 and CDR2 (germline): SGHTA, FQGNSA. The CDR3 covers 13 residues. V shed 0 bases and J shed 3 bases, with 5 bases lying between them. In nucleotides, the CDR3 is TGTGCCAGCAGCTTAGCAAGGGACTATGGCTACACCTTC. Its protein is CASSLARDYGYTF.

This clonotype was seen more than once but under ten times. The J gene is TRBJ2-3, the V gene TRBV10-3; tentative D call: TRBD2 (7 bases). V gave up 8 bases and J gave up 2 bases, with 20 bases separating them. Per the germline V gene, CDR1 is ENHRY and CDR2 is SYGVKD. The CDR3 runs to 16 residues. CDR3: CAIHPGRGASTDTQYF. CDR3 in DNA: TGTGCCATCCATCCAGGACGGGGGGCGTCCACAGATACGCAGTATTTT.

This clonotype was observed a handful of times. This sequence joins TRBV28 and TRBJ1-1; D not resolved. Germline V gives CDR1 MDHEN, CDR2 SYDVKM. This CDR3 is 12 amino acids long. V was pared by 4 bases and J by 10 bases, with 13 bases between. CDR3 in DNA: TGTGCCAGCAGTTCGGCGGTGTCGAGAGCTTTCTTT. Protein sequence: CASSSAVSRAFF. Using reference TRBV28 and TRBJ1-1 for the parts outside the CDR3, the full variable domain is DVKVTQSSRYLVKRTGEKVFLECVQDMDHENMFWYRQDPGLGLRLIYFSYDVKMKEKGDIPEGYSVSREKKERFSLILESASTNQTSMYLCASSSAVSRAFFGQGTRLTVV.

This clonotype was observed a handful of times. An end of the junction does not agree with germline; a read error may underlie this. CDR3 bases: TGTGCCAGCAGCCCGCGGGGGGTACAAGAGGCCCAGTACTTC. Its translation is CASSPRGVQEAQYF. The chain links TRBV4-2 to TRBJ2-5; 8 bases fit TRBD2. Germline V gene sequence: CDR1 LGHNA, CDR2 YNFKEQ. The CDR3 is 14 residues long.

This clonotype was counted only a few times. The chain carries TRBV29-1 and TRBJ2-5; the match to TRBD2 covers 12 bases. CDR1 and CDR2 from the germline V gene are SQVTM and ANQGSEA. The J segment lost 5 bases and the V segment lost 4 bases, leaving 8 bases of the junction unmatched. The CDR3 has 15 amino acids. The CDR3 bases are TGCAGCGTTGTGGGACTAGCGGGCACGGGGGAGACCCAGTACTTC. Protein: CSVVGLAGTGETQYF.

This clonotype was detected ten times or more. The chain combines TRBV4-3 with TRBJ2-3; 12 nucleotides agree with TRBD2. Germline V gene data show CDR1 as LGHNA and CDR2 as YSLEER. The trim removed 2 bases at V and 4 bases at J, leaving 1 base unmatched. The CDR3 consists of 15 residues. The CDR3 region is CASSQRTSGADTQYF. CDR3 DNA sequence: TGCGCCAGCAGCCAAAGGACTAGCGGGGCAGATACGCAGTATTTT.

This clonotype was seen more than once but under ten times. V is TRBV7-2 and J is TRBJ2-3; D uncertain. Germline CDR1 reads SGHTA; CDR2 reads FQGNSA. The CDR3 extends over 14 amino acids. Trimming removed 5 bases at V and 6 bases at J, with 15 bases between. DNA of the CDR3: TGTGCCAGCAGCCTTATGGCGTCGGCGGATACGCAGTATTTT. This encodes CASSLMASADTQYF.

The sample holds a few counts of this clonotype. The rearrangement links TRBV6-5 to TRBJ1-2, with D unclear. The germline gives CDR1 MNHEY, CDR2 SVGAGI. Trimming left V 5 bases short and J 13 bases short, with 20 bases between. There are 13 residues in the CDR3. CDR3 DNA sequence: TGTGCCAGCAGTACAAACAGAGACCTATGGCCCACCTTC. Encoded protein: CASSTNRDLWPTF.

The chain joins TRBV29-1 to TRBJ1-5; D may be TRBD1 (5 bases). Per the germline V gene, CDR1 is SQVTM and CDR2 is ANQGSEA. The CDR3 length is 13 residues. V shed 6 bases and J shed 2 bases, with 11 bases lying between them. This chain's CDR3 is CSVWGGGNQPQHF. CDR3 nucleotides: TGCAGCGTGTGGGGAGGGGGCAATCAGCCCCAGCATTTT.

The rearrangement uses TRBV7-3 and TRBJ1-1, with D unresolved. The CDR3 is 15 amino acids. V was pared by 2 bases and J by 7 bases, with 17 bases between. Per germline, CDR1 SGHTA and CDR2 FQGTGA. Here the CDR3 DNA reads TGTGCCAGCAGCTTATTTGCGTCGGGAATTGGTGAAGCTTTCTTT. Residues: CASSLFASGIGEAFF.